Shown below are 4 T cell receptor beta chains from a single sample sequenced in a study of shared clonotypes between healthy human individuals. Measured with immunoSEQ multiplex PCR; TCRdb has only the in-frame clones, and not every one. The sample gives approximately 940,000 clones, approximately 76% of which show up once; over 1.3% is in the top ten. Material for sequencing was memory CD4+ T cells sorted from blood. Subset meaning: CD45RA-negative fraction. These receptors were taken from a man between 18 and 35 years old in good health.

Regarding this clone: Other DNA sequences within the sample encode an identical CDR3. The V and J genes are TRBV18 and TRBJ2-3, with TRBD1 as a possible D gene (6 bases). V dropped 1 base and J dropped 4 bases, with 6 bases sitting between them. CDR1 KGHSH and CDR2 LQKENI come from the germline V gene. This CDR3 spans 13 amino acids. This chain's CDR3 is CASSPQGADTQYF. The CDR3 nucleotides are TGTGCCAGCTCACCACAGGGGGCAGATACGCAGTATTTT.

This chain connects TRBV6-5 to TRBJ1-2, with D maybe TRBD1 (5 bases). Germline-derived CDR1 and CDR2 are MNHEY and SVGAGI. This CDR3 is built from 13 residues. V was trimmed by 8 bases and J by 6 bases, leaving 16 bases between them. The CDR3 DNA reads as TGTGCCAGCTCAGGCAGGGTTATGGATGGCTACACCTTC. It codes for CASSGRVMDGYTF.

This chain connects TRBV6-6 to TRBJ2-3; the D is unclear. The CDR3 sequence is 13 residues long. V dropped 2 bases and J dropped 8 bases, with 11 bases sitting between them. CDR1 and CDR2 (germline): MNHNY, SVGAGI (reference sequence). The CDR3 coding sequence is TGTGCCAGCAGTTACGCCCTTCCCGGTACGCAGTATTTT. Translated: CASSYALPGTQYF.

This sequence joins TRBV10-2 and TRBJ1-2; tentative D call: TRBD1 (5 bases). The CDR3 is 15 residues long. Looked up from germline, CDR1 is WSHSY and CDR2 is SAAADI. V was pared by 0 bases and J by 8 bases, with 16 bases between. The CDR3 sequence: CASSESERGRGGYTF. In nucleotides, the CDR3 is TGCGCCAGCAGTGAGTCGGAGAGGGGAAGAGGGGGCTACACCTTC.